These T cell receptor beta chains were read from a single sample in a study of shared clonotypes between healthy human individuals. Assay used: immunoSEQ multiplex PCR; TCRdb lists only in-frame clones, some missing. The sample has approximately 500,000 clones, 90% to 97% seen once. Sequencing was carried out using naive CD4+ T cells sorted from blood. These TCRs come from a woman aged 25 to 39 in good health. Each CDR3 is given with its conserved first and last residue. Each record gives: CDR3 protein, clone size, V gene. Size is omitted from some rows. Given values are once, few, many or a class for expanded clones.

CDR3aa: CASTYLTGKRAGYTF
abundance: -
v_gene: TRBV6-5

CDR3aa: CASSMGTGWNTEAFF
abundance: -
v_gene: TRBV19

CDR3aa: CASSSPGQPEKLFF
abundance: -
v_gene: TRBV5-1

CDR3aa: CASSLPGQGSGGELFF
abundance: -
v_gene: TRBV7-2

CDR3aa: CASSLQGSGANVLTF
abundance: -
v_gene: TRBV6-5

CDR3aa: CASSPPVLAGGPHEQYF
abundance: -
v_gene: TRBV28

CDR3aa: CAWSRPGGTNEKLFF
abundance: -
v_gene: TRBV30

CDR3aa: CASSISGSSYNEQFF
abundance: -
v_gene: TRBV19

CDR3aa: CASSLAGADNEQFF
abundance: -
v_gene: TRBV28

CDR3aa: CASKGLYGYTF
abundance: once
v_gene: TRBV6-5

CDR3aa: CASSLGLGGNQPQHF
abundance: -
v_gene: TRBV28

CDR3aa: CASSGTGRVQHF
abundance: -
v_gene: TRBV2

CDR3aa: CVRSRRIGRNYGYTF
abundance: -
v_gene: TRBV7-5

CDR3aa: CASSQGGQGVMNTEAFF
abundance: -
v_gene: TRBV10-1

CDR3aa: CASSKGDLSDEQYF
abundance: -
v_gene: TRBV28

CDR3aa: CASSSPRDRGVNNEQFF
abundance: -
v_gene: TRBV28

CDR3aa: CASSHPTTGDALHSNQPQHF
abundance: once
v_gene: TRBV4-3

CDR3aa: CASSLDRVGETQYF
abundance: -
v_gene: TRBV7-8

CDR3aa: CSVVITSYNEQFF
abundance: -
v_gene: TRBV29-1

CDR3aa: CASSPPGPVFTDTQYF
abundance: -
v_gene: TRBV18

CDR3aa: CASSQGQGGWGGTNEKLFF
abundance: -
v_gene: TRBV4-1

CDR3aa: CASTPGKGQGFNEQFF
abundance: -
v_gene: TRBV5-4

CDR3aa: CASSLVYTDTQYF
abundance: -
v_gene: TRBV7-3

CDR3aa: CASSFDGGNNEQFF
abundance: -
v_gene: TRBV5-1

CDR3aa: CASSQGLAGGGNEQFF
abundance: -
v_gene: TRBV4-1

CDR3aa: CASSLNVAGGPKEQFF
abundance: -
v_gene: TRBV11-3

CDR3aa: CASSREEGETQYF
abundance: -
v_gene: TRBV18

CDR3aa: CASSLEAGFGEAFF
abundance: -
v_gene: TRBV5-1

CDR3aa: CATKGRMITDTQYF
abundance: -
v_gene: TRBV27